The T cell receptor (beta chain) described here comes from a study of CD8 T cells in ankylosing spondylitis. About this clonotype: Its antigen is currently unknown.

One entry per CDR3 protein results from TCRdb running MiXCR on the 5' RACE reads. The table includes more than 150,000 distinct CDR3 sequences, approximately 10% detected once. Findings and caveats of the study: Earlier studies detected some motif variants in reactive arthritis synovial fluid and blood.

This sequence was found in a male donor with ankylosing spondylitis or in good health (not recorded which). The sample comprised blood, either unsorted or a sorted T cell fraction (not recorded which).

CDR3 sequence: CASSTPTSGNRQYF. The CDR3 DNA sequence: TGTGCCAGCAGCACGCCGACTAGCGGGAACAGGCAGTATTTT. The rearrangement uses TRBV7-2 and TRBJ2-3, with 11 bases matching TRBD2. Unmatched junction bases numbered 9, after V lost 5 bases and J lost 11 bases. Germline CDR1 reads SGHTA; CDR2 reads FQGNSA. The CDR3 spans 14 residues.